This T cell receptor (beta chain) was captured by sequencing in a study of pediatric ulcerative colitis. Overall study results and limits: All ulcerative colitis patients, but no controls, carried two rectal clonotypes.

This CDR3 is 15 amino acids long. CDR1 MNHNS and CDR2 SASEGT come from the germline V gene. V gave up 7 bases and J gave up 4 bases; unmatched junction bases: 12. Regarding this clone: Its specificity is not known.

Each sample received Survey-level depth of up to 500,000 reads. The protocol was immunoSEQ multiplex PCR, while the TCRdb copy is restricted to in-frame clones and leaves out a portion. This sample has about 5,800 clones, with approximately 89% found just once. This TCR came from a girl aged 5-17 years who was a control in a study of pediatric ulcerative colitis. Sequencing was done on a sample of blood. The chain carries TRBV6-1 and TRBJ1-1; TRBD1 agrees at 7 bases. The CDR3 spells CASTPQGKVGTEAFF. For the CDR3, the DNA is TGTGCCAGCACTCCACAGGGGAAGGTTGGCACTGAAGCTTTCTTT.